This T cell receptor beta chain was found in a study of shared clonotypes between healthy human individuals. Produced via immunoSEQ multiplex PCR; TCRdb's table is partial and in-frame only. The profile shows about 1.5 million clones, 95% to 97% of them singletons. Study findings and constraints: Richness estimates generally favored naive over memory subsets.

Worth noting for this clone: Its antigen is unknown.

The sample comprised naive CD4+ T cells sorted from blood. Subset indicated: CD45RA+ positively selected. This TCR came from a man aged 25-45 years in good health.

CDR3 in DNA: TGTGCCAGCAGTTCCGTGGGGGGAGGTCTACATACCTACGAGCAGTACTTC. Translation: CASSSVGGGLHTYEQYF. The J gene is TRBJ2-7, the V gene TRBV28; D is possibly TRBD2 (6 bases). CDR1 and CDR2 (germline): MDHEN, SYDVKM. Trimming left V 4 bases short and J 2 bases short, with 21 bases between. The CDR3 contains 17 residues. Looking up the rest from reference TRBV28 and TRBJ2-7 gives the full variable domain: DVKVTQSSRYLVKRTGEKVFLECVQDMDHENMFWYRQDPGLGLRLIYFSYDVKMKEKGDIPEGYSVSREKKERFSLILESASTNQTSMYLCASSSVGGGLHTYEQYFGPGTRLTVT.